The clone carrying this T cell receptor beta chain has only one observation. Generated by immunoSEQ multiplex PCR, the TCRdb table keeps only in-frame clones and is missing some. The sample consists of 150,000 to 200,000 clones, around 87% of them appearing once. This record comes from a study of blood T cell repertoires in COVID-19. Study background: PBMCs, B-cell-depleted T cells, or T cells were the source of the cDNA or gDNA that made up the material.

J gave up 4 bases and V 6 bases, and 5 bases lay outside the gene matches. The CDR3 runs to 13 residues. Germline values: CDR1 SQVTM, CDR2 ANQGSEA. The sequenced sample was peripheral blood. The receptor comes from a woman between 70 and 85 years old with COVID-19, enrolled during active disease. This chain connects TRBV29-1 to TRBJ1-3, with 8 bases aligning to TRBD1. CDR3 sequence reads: CSVGTGLGNTIYF. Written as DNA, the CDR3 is TGCAGCGTAGGGACAGGACTGGGAAACACCATATATTTT.